The clone carrying this T cell receptor beta chain has just a few counts. Its cognate antigen is unknown. This CDR3 region has 12 residues. V gave up 3 bases and J gave up 8 bases; unmatched junction bases: 3. Germline V gene sequence: CDR1 MGHDK, CDR2 SYGVNS. The sample comes from a study of cytomegalovirus exposure and HLA in healthy donors. PCR amplification relied on 60 Vbeta primers (plus 13 Jbeta primers). Method: immunoSEQ multiplex PCR; TCRdb's copy keeps in-frame clones and lacks some. The repertoire holds 150,000 to 200,000 clones, with around 75% as singletons. Study findings and constraints: Later analysis revealed greater clonal expansion in HLA-associated TCR beta chains than in equally common others. Most TCR sequences were rare, but some public TCRs occurred in many donors. Later analysis associated a missense DCLRE1C variant with TCR beta V- and J-gene trimming.

Material: PBMCs. The V and J genes are TRBV25-1 and TRBJ1-2; 7 bases match TRBD1. This receptor was identified in a woman aged 50 to 60 in good health and CMV-seronegative. CDR3 sequence: CASSEAQGGYTF. CDR3 sequence (DNA): TGTGCCAGCAGTGAGGCACAGGGGGGCTACACCTTC.